The rows below give T cell receptor beta chains drawn from one sample of a study of cytomegalovirus exposure and HLA in healthy donors. This table comes from immunoSEQ multiplex PCR, and its TCRdb copy is limited to in-frame clones, with some not included. The repertoire holds fewer than 300,000 clones, with 80% as singletons. Sequenced input: PBMCs. These receptors were collected from a girl aged 2 to 9 in good health and CMV-seronegative. CDR3s include the opening cysteine and the closing phenylalanine or tryptophan. Fields, in order: V gene, J gene, clone size, D gene, CDR3 DNA, CDR3 protein. D genes are given only for firm matches. Rows may omit the clone size; those that give it use once, few, many or a size class.

TRBV6-5	TRBJ1-1	.	.	TGTGCCAGCAGTTACTCGACAGTTCTGAACACTGAAGCTTTCTTT	CASSYSTVLNTEAFF
TRBV27	TRBJ2-1	few	.	TGTGCCAGCTCCCGGACATCGTCCTACAATGAGCAGTTCTTC	CASSRTSSYNEQFF
TRBV11-3	TRBJ2-7	.	TRBD1	TGTGCCAGCAGCCCTCGGACAGGGGGCTCCTACGAGCAGTACTTC	CASSPRTGGSYEQYF
TRBV9	TRBJ2-5	.	.	TGTGCCAGCAGCGTTTACAGTACCTCGTACCAAGAGACCCAGTACTTC	CASSVYSTSYQETQYF
TRBV9	TRBJ1-6	.	.	TGTGCCAGCAGCAGAGACAGTGCTTTTGATAATTCACCCCTCCACTTT	CASSRDSAFDNSPLHF
TRBV5-1	TRBJ1-1	.	TRBD1	TGCGCCAGCTCGGGACAGGTCGGTGAAGCTTTCTTT	CASSGQVGEAFF
TRBV10-3	TRBJ1-1	.	.	TGTGCCATCAGAAGGATGACAGCATCTAACACTGAAGCTTTCTTT	CAIRRMTASNTEAFF
TRBV6-1	TRBJ1-1	.	TRBD1	TGTGCCAGCAGTGAAGAGGGGGCGCGTGCTTTCTTT	CASSEEGARAFF
TRBV13	TRBJ2-3	.	TRBD2	TGTGCCAGCAGCTTTCAAAACCCCGGGACTAGCGGGAGTGAGGGCACAGATACGCAGTATTTT	CASSFQNPGTSGSEGTDTQYF
TRBV5-1	TRBJ1-6	.	TRBD1	TGCGCCAGCAGCTTGGACAGGGGGCAAAATTCACCCCTCCACTTT	CASSLDRGQNSPLHF
TRBV15	TRBJ2-7	.	TRBD2	TGTGCCACCAGCAGAGATCGAGGACTAGGAACCTACGAGCAGTACTTC	CATSRDRGLGTYEQYF
TRBV14	TRBJ2-1	.	TRBD1	TGTGCCAGCAGCCAAGTGTCTTGGGACAGGGTCTACAATGAGCAGTTCTTC	CASSQVSWDRVYNEQFF
TRBV6-5	TRBJ2-7	.	TRBD2	TGTGCCAGCAGTTACTACCTAGCGGGAGCGGGGGAGCAGTACTTC	CASSYYLAGAGEQYF
TRBV10-3	TRBJ2-1	.	TRBD2	TGTGCCATCAGGACTACCGGGACTAGCGGGGAAATCAATGAGCAGTTCTTC	CAIRTTGTSGEINEQFF
TRBV6-5	TRBJ1-2	.	.	TGTGCCAGCAGCCGGGGGGGGTCATTCGACTATGGCTACACCTTC	CASSRGGSFDYGYTF
TRBV29-1	TRBJ2-7	.	.	TGCAGCGTTGAAGCAAACAACGAGCAGTACTTC	CSVEANNEQYF
TRBV5-4	TRBJ2-1	.	TRBD2	TGTGCCAGCAGCCTAGGGACTAGCGAATACAATGAGCAGTTCTTC	CASSLGTSEYNEQFF
TRBV19	TRBJ2-5	.	TRBD2	TGTGCCAGTAGTCTCCCGACTAGCGGGCGTGTGACCCAGTACTTC	CASSLPTSGRVTQYF
TRBV11-1	TRBJ1-3	.	.	TGTGCCAGCAGCTTATCTTCCGACAGGTCCTCTGGAAACACCATATATTTT	CASSLSSDRSSGNTIYF
TRBV9	TRBJ1-4	.	TRBD1	TGTGCCAGCAGCGTTCGGGGACAGGCCTTAATCCGGTTCTTAACGGGAACAACGTTTTTT	CASSVRGQALIRFLTGTTFF
TRBV27	TRBJ2-7	.	.	TGTGCCAGCAGTCCAGGTTTGACCTACGAGCAGTACTTC	CASSPGLTYEQYF
TRBV2	TRBJ2-1	.	TRBD2	TGTGCCAGCAGTCCACGGGACTATAACAATGAGCAGTTCTTC	CASSPRDYNNEQFF
TRBV6-5	TRBJ2-1	.	.	TGTGCCAGCAGTTACTCTCAATACAATGAGCAGTTCTTC	CASSYSQYNEQFF
TRBV25-1	TRBJ2-5	.	.	TGTGCCAGCGAACCGACAGGTCCCGAGACCCAGTACTTC	CASEPTGPETQYF
TRBV6-1	TRBJ2-7	.	.	TGTGCCAGCAGTGCGAGGACACTCTCCTACGAGCAGTACTTC	CASSARTLSYEQYF
TRBV7-2	TRBJ2-5	.	.	TGTGCCAGCAGCTTAGGTGGGCGGGAACAAGAGACCCAGTACTTC	CASSLGGREQETQYF
TRBV5-4	TRBJ1-4	.	.	TGTGCCAGCAGCTCTGGTGAGCAAAATGAAAAACTGTTTTTT	CASSSGEQNEKLFF
TRBV5-1	TRBJ2-1	.	TRBD2	TGCGCCAGCAGCAACGGACTAGCCCTCTACTCCTACAATGAGCAGTTCTTC	CASSNGLALYSYNEQFF
TRBV28	TRBJ2-7	.	TRBD1	TGTGCCACCGTCGACAGGGCCCCCCACCACGAGCAGTACTTC	CATVDRAPHHEQYF
TRBV5-6	TRBJ2-7	once	TRBD1	TGTGCCAGCAGCTTGGACCCCGGGACAGGGGGTCGAGAGCAGTACTTC	CASSLDPGTGGREQYF
TRBV6-1	TRBJ2-4	.	.	TGTGCCAGCAGTGAATACGACACGCTAGCCAAAAACATTCAGTACTTC	CASSEYDTLAKNIQYF
TRBV7-9	TRBJ1-1	.	.	TGTGCCAGCAGCTTTAGAGGGGGAAGGATGAACACTGAAGCTTTCTTT	CASSFRGGRMNTEAFF
TRBV7-8	TRBJ2-5	.	.	TGTGCCAGCAGCTTTAGGGGAGGAGAGACCCAGTACTTC	CASSFRGGETQYF
TRBV19	TRBJ1-1	.	.	TGTGCCAGTAGTATATCCCCAGGGTACGCTGAAGCTTTCTTT	CASSISPGYAEAFF
TRBV27	TRBJ2-5	.	TRBD2	TGTGCCAGCAGTTTTCAAGCGGGGAGTTTAAGGACCCAGTACTTC	CASSFQAGSLRTQYF
TRBV28	TRBJ2-7	once	.	TGTGCCAGCAGTTTAGTTTCATGGGTTGGGGGGTCCCGCGAGCAGTACTTC	CASSLVSWVGGSREQYF
TRBV30	TRBJ2-1	.	TRBD2	TGTGCCTGGAGTAAAGGGACTAGCGGATACAATGAGCAGTTCTTC	CAWSKGTSGYNEQFF